Sequencing of this T cell receptor (beta chain) was carried out in a study of CD4 T cells in relation to SARS-CoV-2 and coronaviruses. Study as a whole: TCR beta CDR3s were sequenced after approximately ten-day antigen culture of PBMCs. Shared crossreactive spike epitopes were mapped to their HLA restriction.

Points from the study as a whole: Samples before the pandemic and after infection were not matched within any donor. No crossreactivity against non-spike viral proteins was tested here.

CD4+ T cells from unexposed donors were obtained before the COVID-19 pandemic (2011-2018). After about ten days of culture, CD4+ T cells were isolated. With respect to this clone: The antigen is not known.

TCRdb keeps only in-frame clones here, not all; method: immunoSEQ multiplex PCR. The table shows tens of thousands of clones, with about 73% occurring only once. Germline loops: CDR1 SGHDT, CDR2 YYEEEE. The CDR3 totals 16 residues. V lost 4 bases, J lost 0 bases, and 16 bases lay in between. V gene TRBV5-6 combines with J gene TRBJ1-2; D may be TRBD1 (5 bases). The receptor comes from a human donor in good health. Input material: CD4+ T cells from PBMCs, cultured in vitro. The CDR3 DNA sequence: TGTGCCAGCAGCACCTACGGGGCCGACTCTAACTATGGCTACACCTTC. Protein sequence: CASSTYGADSNYGYTF.